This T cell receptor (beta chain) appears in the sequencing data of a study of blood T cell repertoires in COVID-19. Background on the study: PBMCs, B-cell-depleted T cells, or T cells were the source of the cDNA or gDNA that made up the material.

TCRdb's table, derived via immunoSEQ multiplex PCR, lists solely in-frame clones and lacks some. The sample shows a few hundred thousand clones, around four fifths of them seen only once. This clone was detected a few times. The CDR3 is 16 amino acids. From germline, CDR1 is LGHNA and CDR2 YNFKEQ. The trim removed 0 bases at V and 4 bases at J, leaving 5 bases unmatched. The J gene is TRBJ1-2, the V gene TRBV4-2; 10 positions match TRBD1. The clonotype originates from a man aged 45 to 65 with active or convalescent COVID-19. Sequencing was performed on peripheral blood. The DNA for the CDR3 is TGTGCCAGCAGCCAAGAGCTCCGGGACAGGGGCTATGGCTACACCTTC. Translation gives CASSQELRDRGYGYTF.